This T cell receptor (beta chain) was found in a study of OX40 agonist ivuxolimab in advanced cancers. Study-level results: The authors did not determine the antigen specificity of the expanded peripheral T cells.

About this clone: Its specificity is not known.

CDR1 is SGHTA, CDR2 FQGNSA, per germline. The CDR3 has 16 amino acids. Trimming cost V 5 bases and J 12 bases, with 28 bases left between them. Generated by immunoSEQ multiplex PCR, the TCRdb table keeps only in-frame clones and is missing some. The top ten hold roughly 2.7% of the sample, which has tens of thousands of clones, around 87% seen once. This material consisted of CD4+ or CD8+ T cells sorted from blood, taken in a trial of the OX40 agonist ivuxolimab. The chain is built from TRBV7-2 and TRBJ1-1, with unresolved D. The sequence derives from an adult with an advanced solid tumor such as melanoma, head and neck, liver or kidney cancer. The CDR3 region is CASSPQGTGPLKATFF. In nucleotides, the CDR3 is TGTGCCAGCAGCCCCCAAGGAACCGGGCCCCTGAAGGCAACTTTCTTT. The full variable domain, with the rest looked up from reference TRBV7-2 and TRBJ1-1, is GAGVSQSPSNKVTEKGKDVELRCDPISGHTALYWYRQSLGQGLEFLIYFQGNSAPDKSGLPSDRFSAERTGGSVSTLTIQRTQQEDSAVYLCASSPQGTGPLKATFFGQGTRLTVV.